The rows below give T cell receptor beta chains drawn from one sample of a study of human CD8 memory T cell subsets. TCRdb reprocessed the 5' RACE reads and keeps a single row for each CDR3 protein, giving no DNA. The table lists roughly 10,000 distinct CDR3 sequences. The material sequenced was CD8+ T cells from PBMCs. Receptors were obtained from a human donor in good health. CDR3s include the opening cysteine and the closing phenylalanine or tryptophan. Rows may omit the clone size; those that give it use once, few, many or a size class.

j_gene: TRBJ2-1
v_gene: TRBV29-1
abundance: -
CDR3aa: CSVEDRGGLSYNEQFF

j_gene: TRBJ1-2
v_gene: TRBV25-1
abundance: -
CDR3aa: CASSAGTGGAGYTF

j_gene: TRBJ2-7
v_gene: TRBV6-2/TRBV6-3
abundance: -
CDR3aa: CASSYPGGGSYEQYF

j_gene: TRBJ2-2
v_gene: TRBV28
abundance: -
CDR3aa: CASSLRDPANTGELFF

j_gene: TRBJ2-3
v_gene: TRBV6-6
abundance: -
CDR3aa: CASSYSWGTTDTQYF

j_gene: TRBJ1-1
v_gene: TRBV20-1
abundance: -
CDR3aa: CSARDRQGWNTEAFF

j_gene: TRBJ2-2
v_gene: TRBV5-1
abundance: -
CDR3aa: CASSLAGIGTGELFF

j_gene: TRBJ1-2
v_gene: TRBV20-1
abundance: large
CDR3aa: CSARDWVLTGEVYGYTF

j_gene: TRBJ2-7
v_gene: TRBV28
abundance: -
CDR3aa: CASSLRSEQYF

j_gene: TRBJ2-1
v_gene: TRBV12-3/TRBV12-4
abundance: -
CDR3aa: CASLWGNEQFF

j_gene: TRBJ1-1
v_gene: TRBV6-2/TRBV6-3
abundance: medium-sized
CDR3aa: CASSRLRTGGTEAFF

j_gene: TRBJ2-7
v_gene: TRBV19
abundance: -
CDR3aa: CASSIRGGGPSYEQYF

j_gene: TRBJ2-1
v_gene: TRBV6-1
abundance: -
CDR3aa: CASSVSGRSEQFF

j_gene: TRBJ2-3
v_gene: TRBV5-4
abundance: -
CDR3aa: CASSSLFEDTQYF

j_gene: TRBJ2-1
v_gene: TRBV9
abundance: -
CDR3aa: CASSPGQGREWGNEQFF

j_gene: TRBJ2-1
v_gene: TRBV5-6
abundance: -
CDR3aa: CASSFLPGGGYNEQFF

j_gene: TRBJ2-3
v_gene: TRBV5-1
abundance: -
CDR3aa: CASSPLTSGRYTDTQYF

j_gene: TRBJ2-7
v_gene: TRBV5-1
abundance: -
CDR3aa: CASSLNLQVYEQYF

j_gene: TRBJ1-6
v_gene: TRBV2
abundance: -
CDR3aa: CASSDDGRANSPLHF

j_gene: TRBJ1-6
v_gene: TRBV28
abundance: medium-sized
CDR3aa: CATYSPQGARSPLHF

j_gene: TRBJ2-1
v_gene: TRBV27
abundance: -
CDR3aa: CASSDGTRPEEQFF

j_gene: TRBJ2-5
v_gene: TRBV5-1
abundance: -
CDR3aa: CASRGPLDRMGETQYF

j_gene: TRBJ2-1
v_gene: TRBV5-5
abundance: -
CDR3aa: CASSPRLANNEQFF

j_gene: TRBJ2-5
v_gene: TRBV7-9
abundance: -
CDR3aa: CASSPRDRLAGAAETQYF

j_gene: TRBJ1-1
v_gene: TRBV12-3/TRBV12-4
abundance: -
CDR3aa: CASSAGLGTEAFF

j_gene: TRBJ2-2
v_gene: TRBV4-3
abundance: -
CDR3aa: CASSPQVRGPANTGELFF

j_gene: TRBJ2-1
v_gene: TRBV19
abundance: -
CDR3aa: CASSLKYNEQFF

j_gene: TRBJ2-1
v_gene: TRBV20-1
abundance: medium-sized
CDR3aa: CSARGITVSGSKNEQFF

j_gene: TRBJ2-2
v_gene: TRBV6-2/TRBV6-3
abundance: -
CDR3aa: CASSYSPLSGGRAGELFF

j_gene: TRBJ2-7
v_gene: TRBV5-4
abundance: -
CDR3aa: CASSPGTGEQYF

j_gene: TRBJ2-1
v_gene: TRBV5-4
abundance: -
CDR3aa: CASSLGGYEQFF

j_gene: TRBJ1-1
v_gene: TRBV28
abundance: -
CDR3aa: CASRGGTVNGAFF

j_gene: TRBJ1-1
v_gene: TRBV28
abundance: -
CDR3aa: CASSWGGADTEAFF

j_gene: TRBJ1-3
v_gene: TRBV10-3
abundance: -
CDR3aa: CAISDPVGDTSSGNTIYF

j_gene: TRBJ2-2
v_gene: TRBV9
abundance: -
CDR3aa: CASSVEGYTGELFF

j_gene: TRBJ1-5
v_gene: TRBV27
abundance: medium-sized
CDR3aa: CASSFAGGGGQPQHF

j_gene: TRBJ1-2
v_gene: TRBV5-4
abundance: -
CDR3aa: CASSLDRADYGYTF

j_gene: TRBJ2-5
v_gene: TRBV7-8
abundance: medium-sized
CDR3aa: CASSLFNQETQYF

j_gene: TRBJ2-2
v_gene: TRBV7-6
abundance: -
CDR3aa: CASSYTKGSGELFF

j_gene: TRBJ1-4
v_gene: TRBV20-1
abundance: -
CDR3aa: CSADPFSTNEKLFF

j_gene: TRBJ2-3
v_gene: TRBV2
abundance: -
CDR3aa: CASRRLAGNADTQYF

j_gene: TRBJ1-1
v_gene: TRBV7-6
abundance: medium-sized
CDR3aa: CASSLDGVTEAFF

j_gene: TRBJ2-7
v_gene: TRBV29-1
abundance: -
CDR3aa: CSVEEDSGGYEQYF

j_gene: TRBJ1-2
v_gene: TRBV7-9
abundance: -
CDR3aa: CASSLAGTKYGYTF

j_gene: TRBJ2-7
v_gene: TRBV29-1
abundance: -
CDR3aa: CSVAGDSHSSTTYEQYF

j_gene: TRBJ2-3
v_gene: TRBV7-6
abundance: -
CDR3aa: CASSPGGGTDTQYF

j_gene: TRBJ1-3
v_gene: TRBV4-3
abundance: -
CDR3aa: CASSQDGQTSSGNTIYF

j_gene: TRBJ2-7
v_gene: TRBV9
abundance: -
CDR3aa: CASSAEGTAWGEQYF

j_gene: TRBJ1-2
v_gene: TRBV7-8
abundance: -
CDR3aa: CASSLTPNYGYTF

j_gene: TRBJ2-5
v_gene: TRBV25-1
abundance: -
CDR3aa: CASSDLSSGYQETQYF

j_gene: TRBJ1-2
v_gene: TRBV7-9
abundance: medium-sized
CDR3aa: CASSLVSRNYGYTF

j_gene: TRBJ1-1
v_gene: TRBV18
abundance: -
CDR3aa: CASSRRTGENTEAFF

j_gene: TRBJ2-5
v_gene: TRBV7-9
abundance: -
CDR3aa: CASSLVPGIRKETQYF

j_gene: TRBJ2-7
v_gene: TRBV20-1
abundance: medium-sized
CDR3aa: CSARDLVLSSYEQYF